This T cell receptor beta chain came from a study of shared clonotypes between healthy human individuals. Study information: Those who served as donors were a couple of women and a few men between the ages of 18 and 49. Study observations and caveats: The study found roughly 5% of naive CD4 clonotypes shared across several donors. Naive subsets generally exceeded memory subsets in estimated richness.

On this clone itself: Its antigen is not known.

This CDR3 spans 15 amino acids. J was trimmed by 7 bases and V by 6 bases; bases with no gene match: 12. Per the germline V gene, CDR1 is SGHVS and CDR2 is FNYEAQ. The assay was immunoSEQ multiplex PCR, and TCRdb's table has in-frame clones only and misses some. This sample carries about 710,000 clones, 73% of them seen once, and the ten largest clones take roughly 2%. All donors were healthy HIV-negative adults lacking recent acute infections or vaccinations. Sequenced sample: memory CD4+ T cells sorted from blood. Subset: CD45RA-negative fraction. The chain employs TRBV7-6 and TRBJ2-7; 10 bases line up with TRBD1. The origin of this receptor is a woman in her 30s in good health. This chain's CDR3 is CASSSPGQGSEEQYF. CDR3 in DNA: TGTGCCAGCAGTTCCCCGGGACAGGGGTCGGAAGAGCAGTACTTC.